This T cell receptor (beta chain) is from a study of cytotoxic CD8 clonotypes in ibrutinib-treated CLL. Notes on the study in general: Clonality, elevated at ibrutinib response, dropped back toward baseline at progression. Samples were collected at differing times from sustained-remission and progressing patients.

About this clone itself: As yet, its antigen is unknown.

Trimming left V 4 bases short and J 0 bases short, with 11 bases between. Germline V lookup: CDR1 SGHAT, CDR2 FQDESV (reference sequence). CDR3 length equals 15 residues. Generated by immunoSEQ multiplex PCR, the TCRdb table keeps only in-frame clones and is missing some. Of fewer than 10,000 clones in the sample, 70% to 75% were seen once. This material consisted of PBMCs, taken before ibrutinib treatment. This TCR was recovered from a human donor with chronic lymphocytic leukemia. The chain has TRBV11-1 and TRBJ2-3, with D perhaps matching TRBD2 (5 bases). CDR3 sequence (DNA): TGTGCCAGCAGCTCAAGGAGGAAAAGCACAGATACGCAGTATTTT. It specifies CASSSRRKSTDTQYF.